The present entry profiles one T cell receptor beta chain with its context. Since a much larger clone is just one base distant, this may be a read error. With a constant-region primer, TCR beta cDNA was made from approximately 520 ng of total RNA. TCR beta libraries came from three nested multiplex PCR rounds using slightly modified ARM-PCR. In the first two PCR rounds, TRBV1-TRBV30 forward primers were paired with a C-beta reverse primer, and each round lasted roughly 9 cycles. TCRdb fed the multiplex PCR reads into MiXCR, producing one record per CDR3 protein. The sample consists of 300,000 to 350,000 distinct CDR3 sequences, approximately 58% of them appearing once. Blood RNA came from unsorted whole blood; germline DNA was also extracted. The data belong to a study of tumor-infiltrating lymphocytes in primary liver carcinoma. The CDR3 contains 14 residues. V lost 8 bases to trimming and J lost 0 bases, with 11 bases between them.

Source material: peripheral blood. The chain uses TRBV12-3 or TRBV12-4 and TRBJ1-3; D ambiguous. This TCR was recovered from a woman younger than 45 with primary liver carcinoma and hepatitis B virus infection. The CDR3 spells CASGPTNSGNTIYF. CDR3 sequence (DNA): TGTGCCAGCGGTCCGACCAACTCTGGAAACACCATATATTTT.